This TCR beta chain was identified during a study of blood T cell repertoires in COVID-19. Overall study: The United States, Italy and Spain provided the acute and convalescent COVID-19 samples. The cDNA or gDNA used as material had been derived from T cells, B-cell-depleted T cells, or PBMCs.

Germline CDR1 SNHLY, CDR2 FYNNEI. The V gene end was trimmed by 4 bases and the J gene end by 7 bases; junction bases not matched to a gene: 8. The CDR3 covers 15 residues. During active infection, Seattle patients enrolled and were then monitored through disease. In the study's own analysis: Reference gene primer amplification gave estimated nucleated cell counts. The repertoire was sequenced with immunoSEQ multiplex PCR; TCRdb's copy has only in-frame clones and lacks some. The V and J calls and clone size are taken from that table; D and trimming were inferred from the DNA. This table has about 250,000 clones, more than 75% appearing once.

The V call is TRBV2, the J call TRBJ2-1; the match to TRBD2 covers 9 bases. This clonotype originated in an elderly woman with COVID-19, enrolled during active disease. The sample taken for sequencing was peripheral blood. The CDR3 sequence is CASSGQRGAGNEQFF. The DNA for the CDR3 is TGTGCCAGCAGTGGGCAGCGGGGGGCGGGGAATGAGCAGTTCTTC.